The 29 T cell receptor beta chains in this list originate from one sample, sequenced in a study of T cells in Graves' hyperthyroidism and ophthalmopathy. Regions amplified from RNA transcripts were the TCR beta CDR3 regions. The HTBI primer set served for first-round RT-PCR of the TCR CDR3. A single record per CDR3 protein comes from TCRdb applying MiXCR to the multiplex PCR reads. The repertoire has about 580,000 distinct CDR3 sequences, about 43% of them found once; the top ten carry approximately 8.4%. Sample: peripheral blood or thyroid tissue (not recorded which). These receptors were obtained from a young woman with Graves' hyperthyroidism.

The chain links TRBV20-1 to TRBJ1-4, with 8 positions matching TRBD1. The CDR3 totals 12 residues. The germline V gene encodes CDR1 DFQATT and CDR2 SNEGSKA (reference sequence). Losses at the gene ends were 6 bases for V and 3 bases for J; bases not matched to a gene: 0. CDR3: CSATGANEKLFF. The DNA for the CDR3 is TGCAGTGCGACAGGGGCTAATGAAAAACTGTTTTTT.

About this clonotype itself: One end of the junction fails to match germline, which may point to a read error. The chain employs TRBV2 and TRBJ1-2, with D hard to call. CDR1 and CDR2 from the germline V gene are SNHLY and FYNNEI. This CDR3 has 15 residues. Here the CDR3 reads CASSLWAGPNHGYTF. The CDR3 coding sequence is TGTGCCAGCAGTTTATGGGCGGGCCCTAACCATGGCTACACCTTC.

A remark on this clonotype: Compared with germline, one end of the junction differs, possibly owing to a read error. The chain employs TRBV7-7 and TRBJ1-6; no clear D gene. Germline loops: CDR1 SSHAT, CDR2 FNYEAQ (reference sequence). The CDR3 is 17 residues long. The CDR3 protein is CASSLGLMADYRSPLHF. The CDR3 DNA follows: TGTGCTAGCAGCTTAGGGTTAATGGCGGACTATAGGTCACCCCTCCACTTT.

The V gene is TRBV7-9, the J gene TRBJ1-5; D ambiguous. The V gene's germline CDR1 is SEHNR and CDR2 FQNEAQ (reference sequence). The CDR3 covers 13 residues. V dropped 6 bases and J dropped 11 bases, with 17 bases sitting between them. CDR3 sequence reads: CASSALGRETQHF. The CDR3 DNA reads as TGTGCCAGCAGTGCCCTAGGGAGGGAGACCCAGCATTTT.

This clonotype was detected only once. This chain joins TRBV20-1 and TRBJ2-5; 10 bases map to TRBD1. The junction had 5 bases not matched to a gene; V was cut back by 3 bases and J by 4 bases. Germline CDR1 DFQATT, CDR2 SNEGSKA (reference sequence). The CDR3 length is 14 residues. CDR3 nucleotides: TGCAGTGCTAGTGACAGGGACAGGGGAGAGACCCAGTACTTC. Translation: CSASDRDRGETQYF.

This clonotype was seen at least ten times. The V and J genes are TRBV25-1 and TRBJ1-2; D not certain. This CDR3 region has 12 residues. V lost 1 base to trimming and J lost 5 bases, with 5 bases between them. Germline-derived CDR1 and CDR2 are MGHDK and SYGVNS. As DNA, the CDR3 is TGTGCCAGCAGTGAATCCGTGTATGGCTACACCTTC. It encodes CASSESVYGYTF.

This clonotype was picked up a small number of times. This chain joins TRBV5-1 and TRBJ2-3; D gene unclear. Germline V gene lookup returns CDR1 SGHRS and CDR2 YFSETQ. Trimming pared 0 bases from V and 6 bases from J, leaving 8 bases between. The CDR3 sequence is 13 residues long. CDR3 nucleotide sequence: TGCGCCAGCAGCTTGGAGGGTGGGGATACGCAGTATTTT. This translates into CASSLEGGDTQYF.

This clonotype came up many times. CDR3 DNA: TGTGCCAGCAGTACCTCGGACAGGGTCTATGGCTACACCTTC. It encodes CASSTSDRVYGYTF. V is TRBV7-2 and J is TRBJ1-2, with 8 nucleotides matching TRBD1. CDR1 and CDR2 from the germline V gene are SGHTA and FQGNSA. V lost 6 bases to trimming and J lost 4 bases; unmatched junction nucleotides: 7. This CDR3 comprises 14 residues.

This clonotype was seen repeatedly, ten times or more. V is TRBV5-4 and J is TRBJ2-5; 8 nucleotides align to TRBD2. Per germline, CDR1 SGHNT and CDR2 YYREEE (reference sequence). The CDR3 consists of 13 residues. V shed 6 bases, J shed 5 bases, and the junction held 6 bases outside the gene matches. The CDR3 is CASTGREGETQYF. The CDR3 coding sequence is TGTGCCAGCACCGGACGGGAGGGGGAGACCCAGTACTTC.

The CDR3 region is CATSAHGLVQETQYF. For the CDR3, the DNA is TGTGCCACCAGTGCCCACGGACTAGTCCAAGAGACCCAGTACTTC. This chain uses TRBV24-1 with TRBJ2-5; 7 positions agree with TRBD2. The V and J ends lost 5 bases and 1 base, in that order; junction bases with no gene match: 6. This CDR3 is built from 15 residues. Germline loops: CDR1 KGHDR, CDR2 SFDVKD.

CDR3 nucleotide sequence: TGTGCCAGCAGTTATTGGACAGGGGACGGGGCCTATGGCTACACCTTC. It codes for CASSYWTGDGAYGYTF. The V gene is TRBV6-5, the J gene TRBJ1-2, with 9 bases lining up with TRBD1. With V trimmed by 3 bases and J by 4 bases, 9 bases remained unmatched. Per the germline V gene, CDR1 is MNHEY and CDR2 is SVGAGI. This CDR3 spans 16 amino acids.

The chain links TRBV7-9 to TRBJ1-2, with 12 nucleotides matching TRBD1. The V and J ends lost 5 bases and 6 bases, in that order; junction bases with no gene match: 4. CDR1 is SEHNR, CDR2 FQNEAQ, per germline (reference sequence). This CDR3 comprises 14 residues. The CDR3 loop reads CASSIRDRGHGYTF. CDR3 DNA: TGTGCCAGCAGCATCCGGGACAGGGGGCATGGCTACACCTTC.

The chain recombines TRBV10-1 with TRBJ2-6; D ambiguous. The CDR3 has 17 residues. The germline CDR1 and CDR2 sequences are WNHNN and SYGVQD (reference sequence). V lost 0 bases and J 4 bases, leaving 13 bases between the germline ends. CDR3 in amino acids: CASSESPDRVGANVLTF. The CDR3 DNA reads as TGCGCCAGCAGTGAGTCACCGGACCGAGTAGGGGCCAACGTCCTGACTTTC.

At least ten counts were recorded for this clonotype. The chain links TRBV3-1 to TRBJ1-2; D unclear. The CDR3 spans 14 residues. V lost 1 base, J lost 4 bases, and 10 bases lay in between. The germline V gene encodes CDR1 LGHDT and CDR2 YNNKEL (reference sequence). The CDR3 DNA is TGTGCCAGCAGCCAAGGACGGGTGGGCTATGGCTACACCTTC. Protein product: CASSQGRVGYGYTF.

In this sample, this clonotype turned up many times. The CDR3 nucleotides read TGTGCCAGCAGCACGACAGGGCAGACCCAGTACTTC. Its translation is CASSTTGQTQYF. The V gene is TRBV7-9, the J gene TRBJ2-5; 7 bases align to TRBD1. With V trimmed by 5 bases and J by 6 bases, 3 bases remained unmatched. The germline gives CDR1 SEHNR, CDR2 FQNEAQ (reference sequence). The CDR3 sequence is 12 residues long.

The J gene is TRBJ2-1, the V gene TRBV6-2 or TRBV6-3; the D is unclear. Germline CDR1 MNHEY, CDR2 SVGEGT. This CDR3 has 11 amino acids. The V gene lost 6 bases and the J gene lost 8 bases, with 8 bases spanning the gap. Written as DNA, the CDR3 is TGTGCCAGCAGGGGTAACTATGAGCAGTTCTTC. Residues: CASRGNYEQFF.

Concerning this clonotype itself: The final CDR3 position lacks the conserved phenylalanine or tryptophan, pointing to a likely read error. The genes are TRBV7-8 and TRBJ2-5; D ambiguous. This CDR3 spans 11 amino acids. Trimming pared 3 bases from V and 5 bases from J, leaving 4 bases between. CDR1 SGHVS and CDR2 FQNEAQ come from the germline V gene. The CDR3 here is CASSFGETQYS. CDR3 DNA: TGTGCCAGCAGCTTCGGCGAGACCCAGTACTCC.

The chain combines TRBV6-5 with TRBJ2-1; 10 nucleotides agree with TRBD2. The CDR3 runs 18 residues. With V trimmed by 5 bases and J by 13 bases, 23 bases remained unmatched. Germline loops: CDR1 MNHEY, CDR2 SVGAGI. The CDR3 DNA reads TGTGCCAGCAGTCCCTCGGGAAGGGGCCTAGCGGGAGAAGAGACCCAGTTCTTC. It encodes CASSPSGRGLAGEETQFF.

The V and J genes are TRBV7-9 and TRBJ1-5, with unresolved D. Germline assignment: CDR1 SEHNR and CDR2 FQNEAQ (reference sequence). Trimming removed 5 bases from V and 7 bases from J, with 18 bases in between. The length of the CDR3 is 15 residues. CDR3: CASSPSGRGNQPQHF. In DNA form, the CDR3 reads TGTGCCAGCAGCCCAAGCGGGAGAGGGAACCAGCCCCAGCATTTT.

This clonotype was seen many times. The chain is built from TRBV11-2 and TRBJ2-7, with 7 bases aligning to TRBD2. Trimming removed 2 bases from V and 2 bases from J; junction bases left unmatched: 6. Germline CDR1 reads SGHAT; CDR2 reads FQNNGV. The CDR3 loop spans 15 amino acids. The CDR3 loop is CASSLWASGAYEQYF. DNA of the CDR3: TGTGCCAGCAGCTTATGGGCTAGCGGAGCCTACGAGCAGTACTTC.

The chain joins TRBV29-1 to TRBJ2-7; TRBD1 might be the D (6 bases). Deletions cut 8 bases from V and 2 bases from J, with 13 bases between. The CDR3 contains 12 residues. CDR1 is SQVTM and CDR2 is ANQGSEA in the germline V gene. CDR3 DNA: TGCAGCTCGCGGACAGATGCCTACGAGCAGTACTTC. Translation gives CSSRTDAYEQYF.

V gene TRBV24-1 combines with J gene TRBJ2-5; no clear D gene. CDR1 is KGHDR and CDR2 is SFDVKD in the germline V gene. The CDR3 length is 14 residues. The V end lost 6 bases, the J end lost 0 bases, and 10 bases lay between the germline ends. The CDR3 nucleotides are TGTGCCACCAGTTTCACCGAAAACCAAGAGACCCAGTACTTC. The encoded protein is CATSFTENQETQYF.

This clonotype was counted only a few times. CDR3 in amino acids: CSVRAGARISPLHF. The CDR3 DNA sequence: TGCAGCGTTAGGGCAGGGGCCCGGATTTCACCCCTCCACTTT. This chain links TRBV29-1 with TRBJ1-6; tentatively, D is TRBD1 (6 bases). The V and J ends lost 5 bases and 9 bases respectively, with 17 bases between them. This CDR3 is built from 14 residues. Germline CDR1 and CDR2: SQVTM and ANQGSEA. The full variable domain, in which reference TRBV29-1 and TRBJ1-6 provide the parts outside the CDR3, is SAVISQKPSRDICQRGTSLTIQCQVDSQVTMMFWYRQQPGQSLTLIATANQGSEATYESGFVIDKFPISRPNLTFSTLTVSNMSPEDSSIYLCSVRAGARISPLHFGNGTRLTVT.

This clonotype was recorded only once. The V call is TRBV18, the J call TRBJ2-2; the match to TRBD2 covers 13 bases. J gave up 4 bases and V 0 bases, and 2 bases lay outside the gene matches. Per the germline V gene, CDR1 is KGHSH and CDR2 is LQKENI. The CDR3 totals 17 residues. In DNA form, the CDR3 reads TGTGCCAGCTCACCACCGGGGACTAGCGGGACCACCGGGGAGCTGTTTTTT. This sequence encodes CASSPPGTSGTTGELFF.

The rearrangement uses TRBV10-3 and TRBJ2-6; D gene ambiguous. The length of the CDR3 is 15 residues. The germline CDR1 and CDR2 sequences are ENHRY and SYGVKD. V was trimmed by 6 bases and J by 0 bases, leaving 9 bases between them. CDR3 sequence reads: CAIRPRYSGANVLTF. As DNA, the CDR3 is TGTGCCATCAGGCCCAGGTACTCTGGGGCCAACGTCCTGACTTTC.

The chain links TRBV7-9 to TRBJ1-5; D call uncertain. With 3 bases removed from V and 7 bases from J, the gap between germline ends came to 13 bases. This CDR3 contains 14 residues. Germline lookup yields CDR1 SEHNR and CDR2 FQNEAQ (reference sequence). CDR3 DNA: TGTGCCAGCAGCTTCCGGCCTGATCGGCAGCCCCAGCATTTT. This codes for CASSFRPDRQPQHF.

This rearrangement joins TRBV6-1 to TRBJ1-1; D unresolved. Germline CDR1 is MNHNS and CDR2 is SASEGT. V was cut by 6 bases and J by 7 bases, with 21 bases left in between. The CDR3 sequence is 15 residues long. CDR3 bases: TGTGCCAGCAGCGAGACTAGCGGGAACTACAATGAAGCTTTCTTT. It codes for CASSETSGNYNEAFF.

CDR3 residues: CASRDTGMNTEAFF. The CDR3 coding sequence is TGTGCCAGCAGAGATACAGGCATGAACACTGAAGCTTTCTTT. The chain joins TRBV25-1 to TRBJ1-1, with TRBD1 as a possible D gene (5 bases). The CDR3 totals 14 residues. Germline V gene data show CDR1 as MGHDK and CDR2 as SYGVNS. V lost 6 bases and J 0 bases, leaving 11 bases between the germline ends.

This clonotype has ten or more counts. V is TRBV11-3 and J is TRBJ2-7, with D possibly being TRBD1 or TRBD2 (5 bases each). CDR1 is SGHNT, CDR2 YENEEA, per germline. V lost 3 bases to trimming and J lost 3 bases, with 9 bases between them. The CDR3 totals 13 residues. CDR3 protein: CASSLSGLYEQYF. Written as DNA, the CDR3 is TGTGCCAGCAGCTTGTCGGGGCTCTACGAGCAGTACTTC. The entire variable domain, with the rest obtained from reference TRBV11-3 and TRBJ2-7, is as follows: EAGVVQSPRYKIIEKKQPVAFWCNPISGHNTLYWYLQNLGQGPELLIRYENEEAVDDSQLPKDRFSAERLKGVDSTLKIQPAELGDSAVYLCASSLSGLYEQYFGPGTRLTVT.